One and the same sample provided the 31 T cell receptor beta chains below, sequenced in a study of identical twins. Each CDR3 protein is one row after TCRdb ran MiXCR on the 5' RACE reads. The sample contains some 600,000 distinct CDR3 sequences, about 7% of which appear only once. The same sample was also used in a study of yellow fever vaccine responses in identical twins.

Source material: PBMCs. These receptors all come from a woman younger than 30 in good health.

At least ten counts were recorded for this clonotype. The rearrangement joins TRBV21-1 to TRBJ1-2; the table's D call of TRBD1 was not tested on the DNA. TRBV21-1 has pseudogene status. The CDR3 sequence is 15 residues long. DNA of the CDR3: TGTGCCAGCAGCAAAGAGGGGGCTTCCAACTATGGCTACACCTTC. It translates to CASSKEGASNYGYTF.

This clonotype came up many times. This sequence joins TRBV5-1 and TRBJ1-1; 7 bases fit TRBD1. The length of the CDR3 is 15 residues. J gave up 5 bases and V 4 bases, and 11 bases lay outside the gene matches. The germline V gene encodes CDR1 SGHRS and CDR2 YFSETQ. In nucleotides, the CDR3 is TGCGCCAGCAGCCCGACAGGGCCCCCCTTGACTGAAGCTTTCTTT. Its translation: CASSPTGPPLTEAFF.

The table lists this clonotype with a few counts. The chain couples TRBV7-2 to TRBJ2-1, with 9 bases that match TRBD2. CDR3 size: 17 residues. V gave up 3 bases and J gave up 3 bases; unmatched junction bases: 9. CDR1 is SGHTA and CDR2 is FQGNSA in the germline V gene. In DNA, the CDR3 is TGTGCCAGCAGCTTCCATAGCGGGGGAGCCAACTACAATGAGCAGTTCTTC. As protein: CASSFHSGGANYNEQFF.

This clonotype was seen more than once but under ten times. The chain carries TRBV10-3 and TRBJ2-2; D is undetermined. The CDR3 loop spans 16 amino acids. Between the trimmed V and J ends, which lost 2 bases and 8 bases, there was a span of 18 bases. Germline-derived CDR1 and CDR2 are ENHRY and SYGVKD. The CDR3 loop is CAISETPPDGPGELFF. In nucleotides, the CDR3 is TGTGCCATCAGTGAGACCCCCCCGGACGGTCCAGGGGAGCTGTTTTTT.

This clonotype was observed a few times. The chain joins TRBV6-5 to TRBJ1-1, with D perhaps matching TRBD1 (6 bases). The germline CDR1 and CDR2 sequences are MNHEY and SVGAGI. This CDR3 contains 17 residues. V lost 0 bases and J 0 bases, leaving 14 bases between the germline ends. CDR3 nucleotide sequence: TGTGCCAGCAGTTACTCTGGCCAGGGGATAATGAACACTGAAGCTTTCTTT. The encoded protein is CASSYSGQGIMNTEAFF.

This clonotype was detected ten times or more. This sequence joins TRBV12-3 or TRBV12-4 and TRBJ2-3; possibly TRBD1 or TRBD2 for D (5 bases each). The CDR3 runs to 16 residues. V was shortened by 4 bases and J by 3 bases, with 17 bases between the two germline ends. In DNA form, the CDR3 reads TGTGCCAGCAGTTCTCCTTTTCTGGGGGTAACAGATACGCAGTATTTT. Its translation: CASSSPFLGVTDTQYF.

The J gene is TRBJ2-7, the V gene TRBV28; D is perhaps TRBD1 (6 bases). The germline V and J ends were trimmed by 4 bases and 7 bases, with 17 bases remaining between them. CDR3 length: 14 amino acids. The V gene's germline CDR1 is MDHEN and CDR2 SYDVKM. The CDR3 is CASSSTGPPAEQYF. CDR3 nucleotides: TGTGCCAGCAGTTCGACAGGCCCCCCGGCGGAGCAGTACTTC.

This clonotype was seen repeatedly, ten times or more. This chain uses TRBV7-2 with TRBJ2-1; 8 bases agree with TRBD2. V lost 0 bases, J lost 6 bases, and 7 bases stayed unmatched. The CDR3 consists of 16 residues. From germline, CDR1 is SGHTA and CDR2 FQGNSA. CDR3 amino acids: CASSLAPLAGGNEQFF. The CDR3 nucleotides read TGTGCCAGCAGCTTAGCGCCACTGGCGGGAGGCAATGAGCAGTTCTTC. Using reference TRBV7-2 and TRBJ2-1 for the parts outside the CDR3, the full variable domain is GAGVSQSPSNKVTEKGKDVELRCDPISGHTALYWYRQSLGQGLEFLIYFQGNSAPDKSGLPSDRFSAERTGGSVSTLTIQRTQQEDSAVYLCASSLAPLAGGNEQFFGPGTRLTVL.

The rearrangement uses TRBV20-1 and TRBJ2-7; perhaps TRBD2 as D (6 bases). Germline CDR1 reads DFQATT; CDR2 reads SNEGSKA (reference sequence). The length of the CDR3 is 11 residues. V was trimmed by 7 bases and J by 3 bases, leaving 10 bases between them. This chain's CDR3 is CSVRTIYEQYV. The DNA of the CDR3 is TGCAGTGTACGGACTATCTACGAGCAGTACGTC.

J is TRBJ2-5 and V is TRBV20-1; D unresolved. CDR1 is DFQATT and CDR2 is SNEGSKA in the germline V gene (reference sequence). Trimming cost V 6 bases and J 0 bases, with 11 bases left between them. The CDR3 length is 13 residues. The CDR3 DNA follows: TGCAGTGCCAGGAAACAGTACCAAGAGACCCAGTACTTC. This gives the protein CSARKQYQETQYF.

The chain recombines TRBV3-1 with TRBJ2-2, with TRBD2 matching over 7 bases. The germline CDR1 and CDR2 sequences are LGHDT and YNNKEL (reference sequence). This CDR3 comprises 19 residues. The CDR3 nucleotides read TGTACCTGCTGCGGTGGGGGAGGGCCCAAATTTACGAACACCGGGGAGCTGTTTTTT. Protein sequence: CTCCGGGGPKFTNTGELFF.

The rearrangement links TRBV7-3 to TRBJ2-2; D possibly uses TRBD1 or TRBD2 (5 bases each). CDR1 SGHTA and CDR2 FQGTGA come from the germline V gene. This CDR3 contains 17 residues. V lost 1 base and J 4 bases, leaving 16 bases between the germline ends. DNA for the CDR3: TGTGCCAGCAGCTTAAACGGGGTCGGGACGGGCACCGGGGAGCTGTTTTTT. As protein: CASSLNGVGTGTGELFF.

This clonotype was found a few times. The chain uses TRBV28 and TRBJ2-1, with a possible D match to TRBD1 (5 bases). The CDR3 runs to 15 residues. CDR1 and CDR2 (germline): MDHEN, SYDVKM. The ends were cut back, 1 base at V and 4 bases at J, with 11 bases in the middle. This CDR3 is CASSLYSQGYNEQFF. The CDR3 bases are TGTGCCAGCAGTTTATATTCCCAGGGATACAATGAGCAGTTCTTC.

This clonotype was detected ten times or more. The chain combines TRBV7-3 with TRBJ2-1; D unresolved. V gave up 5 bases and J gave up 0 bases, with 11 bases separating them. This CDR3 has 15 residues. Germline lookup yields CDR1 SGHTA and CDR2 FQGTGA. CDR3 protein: CASSPSRSSYNEQFF. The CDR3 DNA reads TGTGCCAGCAGCCCCTCCCGCAGCTCCTACAATGAGCAGTTCTTC.

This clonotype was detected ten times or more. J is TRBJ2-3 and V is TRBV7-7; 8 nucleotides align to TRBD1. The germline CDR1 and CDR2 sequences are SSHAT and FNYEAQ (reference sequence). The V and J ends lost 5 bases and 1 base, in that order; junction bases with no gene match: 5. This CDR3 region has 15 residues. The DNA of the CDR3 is TGTGCCAGCAGCGGGGGGACAGGCCGCACAGATACGCAGTATTTT. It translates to CASSGGTGRTDTQYF.

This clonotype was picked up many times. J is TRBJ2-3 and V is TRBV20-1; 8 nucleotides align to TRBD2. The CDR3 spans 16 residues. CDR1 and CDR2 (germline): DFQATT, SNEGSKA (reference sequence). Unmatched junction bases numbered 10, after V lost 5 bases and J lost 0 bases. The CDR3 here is CSARGSGGLSTDTQYF. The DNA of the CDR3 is TGCAGTGCTCGTGGCAGCGGGGGCCTGAGCACAGATACGCAGTATTTT.

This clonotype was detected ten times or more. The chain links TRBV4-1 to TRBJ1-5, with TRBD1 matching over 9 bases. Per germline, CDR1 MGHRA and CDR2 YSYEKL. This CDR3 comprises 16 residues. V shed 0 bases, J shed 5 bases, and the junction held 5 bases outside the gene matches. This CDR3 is CASSQEGQGRYQPQHF. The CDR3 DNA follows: TGCGCCAGCAGCCAAGAAGGACAGGGGAGATATCAGCCCCAGCATTTT.

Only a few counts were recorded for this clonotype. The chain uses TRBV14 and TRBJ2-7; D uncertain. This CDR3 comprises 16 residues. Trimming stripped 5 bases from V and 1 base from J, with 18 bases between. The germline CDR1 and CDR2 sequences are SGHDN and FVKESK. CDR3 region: CASSSAGDAASYEQYF. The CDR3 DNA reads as TGTGCCAGCAGCTCCGCTGGCGACGCCGCATCCTACGAGCAGTACTTC.

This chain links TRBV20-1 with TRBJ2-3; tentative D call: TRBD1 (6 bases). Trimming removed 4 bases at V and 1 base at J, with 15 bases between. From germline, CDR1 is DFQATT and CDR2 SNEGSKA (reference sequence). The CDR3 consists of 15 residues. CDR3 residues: CSATGTRFRTDTQYF. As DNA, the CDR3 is TGCAGTGCTACAGGGACAAGATTTCGCACAGATACGCAGTATTTT.

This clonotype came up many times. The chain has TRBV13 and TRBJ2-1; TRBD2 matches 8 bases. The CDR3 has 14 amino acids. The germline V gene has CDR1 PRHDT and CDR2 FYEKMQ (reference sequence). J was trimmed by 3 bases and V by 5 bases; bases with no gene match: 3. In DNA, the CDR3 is TGTGCCAGCAGCGAGCGGGAGCTCTACAATGAGCAGTTCTTC. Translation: CASSERELYNEQFF.

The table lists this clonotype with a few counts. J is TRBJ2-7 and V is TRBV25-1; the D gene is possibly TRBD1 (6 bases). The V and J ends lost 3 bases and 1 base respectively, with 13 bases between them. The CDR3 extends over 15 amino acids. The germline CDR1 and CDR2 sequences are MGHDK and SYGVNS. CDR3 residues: CASSDHRVESYEQYF. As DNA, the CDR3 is TGTGCCAGCAGTGACCACAGGGTCGAATCCTACGAGCAGTACTTC.

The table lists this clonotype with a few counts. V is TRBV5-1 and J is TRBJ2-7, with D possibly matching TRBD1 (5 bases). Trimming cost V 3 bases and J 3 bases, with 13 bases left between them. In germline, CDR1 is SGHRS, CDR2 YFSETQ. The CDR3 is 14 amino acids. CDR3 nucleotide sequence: TGCGCCAGCAGCTGGAAGGGGTTCATCTACGAGCAGTACGTC. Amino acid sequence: CASSWKGFIYEQYV.

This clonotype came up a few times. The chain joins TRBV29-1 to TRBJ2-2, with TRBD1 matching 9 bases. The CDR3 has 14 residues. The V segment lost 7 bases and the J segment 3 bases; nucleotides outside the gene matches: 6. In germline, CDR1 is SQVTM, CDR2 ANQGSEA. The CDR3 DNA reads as TGCAGCGCACGTAGACAGGGGGACACCGGGGAGCTGTTTTTT. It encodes CSARRQGDTGELFF.

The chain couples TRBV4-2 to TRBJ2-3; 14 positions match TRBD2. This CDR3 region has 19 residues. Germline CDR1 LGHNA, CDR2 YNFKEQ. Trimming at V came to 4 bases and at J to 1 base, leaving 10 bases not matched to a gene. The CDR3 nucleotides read TGTGCCAGCAGCCGAATTACCGGGACTAGCGGGGGAGGCACAGATACGCAGTATTTT. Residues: CASSRITGTSGGGTDTQYF.

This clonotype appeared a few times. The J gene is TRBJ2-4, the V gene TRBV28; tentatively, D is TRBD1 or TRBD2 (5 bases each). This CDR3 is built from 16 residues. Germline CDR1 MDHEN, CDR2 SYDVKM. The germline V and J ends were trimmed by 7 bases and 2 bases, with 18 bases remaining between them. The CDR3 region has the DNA TGTGCCAGCAAGGGGAGCGACTCCGGACCCAAAAACATTCAGTACTTC. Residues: CASKGSDSGPKNIQYF.

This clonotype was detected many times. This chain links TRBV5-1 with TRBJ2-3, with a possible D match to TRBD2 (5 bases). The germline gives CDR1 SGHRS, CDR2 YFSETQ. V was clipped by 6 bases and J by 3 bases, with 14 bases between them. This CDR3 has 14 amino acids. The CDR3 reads CASTAGYGTDTQYF. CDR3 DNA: TGCGCCAGCACCGCGGGCTACGGAACAGATACGCAGTATTTT.

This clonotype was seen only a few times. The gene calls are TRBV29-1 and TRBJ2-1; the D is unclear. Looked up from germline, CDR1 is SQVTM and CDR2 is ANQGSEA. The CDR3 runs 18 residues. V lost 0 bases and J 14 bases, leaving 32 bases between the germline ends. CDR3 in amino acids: CSVEDTGTATWSSIREFF. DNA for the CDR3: TGCAGCGTTGAAGATACCGGTACCGCTACATGGAGCTCTATTCGCGAGTTCTTC.

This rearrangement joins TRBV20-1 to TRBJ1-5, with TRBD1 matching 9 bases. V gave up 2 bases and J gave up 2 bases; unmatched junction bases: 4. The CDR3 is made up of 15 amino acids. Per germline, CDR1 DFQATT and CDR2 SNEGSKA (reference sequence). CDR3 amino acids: CSARTDRGGNQPQHF. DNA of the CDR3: TGCAGTGCTAGAACGGACAGGGGTGGCAATCAGCCCCAGCATTTT.

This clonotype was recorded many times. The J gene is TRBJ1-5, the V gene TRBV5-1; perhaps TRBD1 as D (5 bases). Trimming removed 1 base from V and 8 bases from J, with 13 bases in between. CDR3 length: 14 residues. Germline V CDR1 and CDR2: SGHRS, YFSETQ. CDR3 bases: TGCGCCAGCAGCTTGATGGGGACCCCAGAGCCCCAGCATTTT. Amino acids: CASSLMGTPEPQHF.

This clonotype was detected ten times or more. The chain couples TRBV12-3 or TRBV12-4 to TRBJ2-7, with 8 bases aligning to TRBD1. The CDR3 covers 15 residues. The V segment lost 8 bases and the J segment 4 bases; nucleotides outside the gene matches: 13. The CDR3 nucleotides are TGTGCCAGCCGAAGACAGGGGCGCGGTCTATACGAGCAGTACTTC. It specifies CASRRQGRGLYEQYF.

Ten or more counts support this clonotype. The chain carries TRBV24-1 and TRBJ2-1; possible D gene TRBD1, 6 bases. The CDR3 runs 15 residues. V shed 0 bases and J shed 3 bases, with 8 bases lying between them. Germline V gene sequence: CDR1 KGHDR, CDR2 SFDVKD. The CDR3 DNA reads TGTGCCACCAGTGATTTGGCGGACAGCTACAATGAGCAGTTCTTC. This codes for CATSDLADSYNEQFF.